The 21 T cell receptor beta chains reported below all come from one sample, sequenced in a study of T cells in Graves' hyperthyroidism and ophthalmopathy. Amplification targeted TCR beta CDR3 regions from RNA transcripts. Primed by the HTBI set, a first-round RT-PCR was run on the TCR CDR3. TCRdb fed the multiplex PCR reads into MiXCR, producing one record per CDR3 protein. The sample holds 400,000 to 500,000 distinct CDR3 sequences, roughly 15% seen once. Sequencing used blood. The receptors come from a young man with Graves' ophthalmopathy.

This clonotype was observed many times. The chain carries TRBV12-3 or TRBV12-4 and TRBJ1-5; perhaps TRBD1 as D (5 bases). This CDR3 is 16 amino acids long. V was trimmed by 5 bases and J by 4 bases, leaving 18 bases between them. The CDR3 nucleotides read TGTGCCAGCAGTCCGGGGCGCGCGACAACGAATCAGCCCCAGCATTTT. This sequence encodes CASSPGRATTNQPQHF.

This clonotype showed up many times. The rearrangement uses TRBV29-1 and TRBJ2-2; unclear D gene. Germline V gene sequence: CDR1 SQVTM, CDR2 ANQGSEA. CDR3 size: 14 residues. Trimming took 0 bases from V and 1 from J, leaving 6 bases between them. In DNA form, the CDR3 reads TGCAGCGTTGAAGACGGGTTGAACACCGGGGAGCTGTTTTTT. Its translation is CSVEDGLNTGELFF.

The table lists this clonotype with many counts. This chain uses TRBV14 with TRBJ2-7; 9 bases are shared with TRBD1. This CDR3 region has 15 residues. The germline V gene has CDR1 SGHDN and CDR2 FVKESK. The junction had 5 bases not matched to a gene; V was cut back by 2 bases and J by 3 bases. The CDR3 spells CASSQPGQGIYEQYF. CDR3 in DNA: TGTGCCAGCAGCCAACCGGGACAGGGTATCTACGAGCAGTACTTC.

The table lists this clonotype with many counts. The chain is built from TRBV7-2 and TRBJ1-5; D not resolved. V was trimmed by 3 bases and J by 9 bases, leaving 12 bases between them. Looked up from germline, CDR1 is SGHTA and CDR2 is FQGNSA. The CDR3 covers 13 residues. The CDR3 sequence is CASSLTEIMPQHF. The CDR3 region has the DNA TGTGCCAGCAGCTTGACTGAGATTATGCCCCAGCATTTT.

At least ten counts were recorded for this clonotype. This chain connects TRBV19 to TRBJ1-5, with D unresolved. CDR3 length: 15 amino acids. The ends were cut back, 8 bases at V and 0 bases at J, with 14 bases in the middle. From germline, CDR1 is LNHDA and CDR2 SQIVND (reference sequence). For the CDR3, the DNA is TGTGCCAGTCTCCAAACAAGATATAGCAATCAGCCCCAGCATTTT. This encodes CASLQTRYSNQPQHF. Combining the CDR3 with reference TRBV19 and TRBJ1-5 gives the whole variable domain DGGITQSPKYLFRKEGQNVTLSCEQNLNHDAMYWYRQDPGQGLRLIYYSQIVNDFQKGDIAEGYSVSREKKESFPLTVTSAQKNPTAFYLCASLQTRYSNQPQHFGDGTRLSIL.

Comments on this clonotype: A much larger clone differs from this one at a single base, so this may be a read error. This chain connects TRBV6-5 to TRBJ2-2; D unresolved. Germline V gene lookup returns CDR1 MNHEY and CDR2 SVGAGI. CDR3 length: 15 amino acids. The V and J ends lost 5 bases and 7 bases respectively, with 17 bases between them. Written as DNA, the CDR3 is TGTGCCAGCAGTCACACAGCTGGCCCTTTCGGGGAGCTGTTTTTT. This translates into CASSHTAGPFGELFF.

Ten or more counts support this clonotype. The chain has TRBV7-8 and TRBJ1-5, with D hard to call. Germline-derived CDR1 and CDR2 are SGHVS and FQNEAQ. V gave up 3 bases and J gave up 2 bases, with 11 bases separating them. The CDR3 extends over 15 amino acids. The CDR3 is CASSFGGKGNQPQHF. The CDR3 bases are TGTGCCAGCAGCTTCGGAGGGAAAGGCAATCAGCCCCAGCATTTT.

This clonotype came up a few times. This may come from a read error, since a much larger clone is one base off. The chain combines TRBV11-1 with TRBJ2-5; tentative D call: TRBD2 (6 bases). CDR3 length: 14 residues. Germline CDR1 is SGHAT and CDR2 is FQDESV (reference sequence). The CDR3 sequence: CVSSLVSAGETQYF. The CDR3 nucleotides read TGTGTCAGCAGCTTAGTATCAGCGGGAGAGACCCAGTACTTC.

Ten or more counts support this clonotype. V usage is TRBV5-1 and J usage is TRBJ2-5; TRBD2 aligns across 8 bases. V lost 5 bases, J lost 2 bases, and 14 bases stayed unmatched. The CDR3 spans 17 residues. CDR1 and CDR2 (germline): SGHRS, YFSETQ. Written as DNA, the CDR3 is TGCGCCAGCAGTTTGAACCCCGGGACTAGAGGACAAGAGACCCAGTACTTC. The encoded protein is CASSLNPGTRGQETQYF. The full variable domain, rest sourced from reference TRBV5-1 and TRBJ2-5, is KAGVTQTPRYLIKTRGQQVTLSCSPISGHRSVSWYQQTPGQGLQFLFEYFSETQRNKGNFPGRFSGRQFSNSRSEMNVSTLELGDSALYLCASSLNPGTRGQETQYFGPGTRLLVL.

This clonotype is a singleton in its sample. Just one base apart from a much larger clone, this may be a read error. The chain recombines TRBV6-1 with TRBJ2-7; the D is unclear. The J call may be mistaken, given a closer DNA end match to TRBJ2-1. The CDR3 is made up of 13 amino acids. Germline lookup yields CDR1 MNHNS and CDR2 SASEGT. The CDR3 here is CASRTEVSYEQFF. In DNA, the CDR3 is TGTGCCAGCAGGACTGAAGTCTCCTACGAGCAGTTCTTC.

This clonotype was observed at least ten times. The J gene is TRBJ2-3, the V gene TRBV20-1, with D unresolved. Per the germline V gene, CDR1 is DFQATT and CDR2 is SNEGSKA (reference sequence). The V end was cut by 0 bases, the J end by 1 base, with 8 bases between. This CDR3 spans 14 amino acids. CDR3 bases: TGCAGTGCTAGAGAGAACGCCCGCACAGATACGCAGTATTTT. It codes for CSARENARTDTQYF.

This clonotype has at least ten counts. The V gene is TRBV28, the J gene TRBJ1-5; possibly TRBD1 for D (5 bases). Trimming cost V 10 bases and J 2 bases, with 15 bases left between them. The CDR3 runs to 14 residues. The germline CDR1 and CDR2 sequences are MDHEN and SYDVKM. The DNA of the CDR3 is TGTGCCACCCAGAGGAGCAGGGGCAATCAGCCCCAGCATTTT. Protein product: CATQRSRGNQPQHF.

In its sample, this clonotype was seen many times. The CDR3 DNA is TGTGCTAGTGGTTTGGGCGTGGACAGTATAGCCAAAAACATTCAGTACTTC. Translating it yields CASGLGVDSIAKNIQYF. V gene TRBV12-5 combines with J gene TRBJ2-4; possibly TRBD1 for D (6 bases). V was trimmed by 1 base and J by 0 bases, leaving 13 bases between them. The germline gives CDR1 LGHNT, CDR2 FRNRAP. The CDR3 sequence is 17 residues long.

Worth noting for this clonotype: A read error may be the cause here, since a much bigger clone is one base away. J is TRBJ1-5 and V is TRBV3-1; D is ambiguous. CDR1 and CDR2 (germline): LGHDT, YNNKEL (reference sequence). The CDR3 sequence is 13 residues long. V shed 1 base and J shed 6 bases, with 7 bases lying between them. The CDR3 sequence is CASSQAMVQPQHF. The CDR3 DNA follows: TGTGCCAGCAGCCAAGCCATGGTTCAGCCCCAGCATTTT.

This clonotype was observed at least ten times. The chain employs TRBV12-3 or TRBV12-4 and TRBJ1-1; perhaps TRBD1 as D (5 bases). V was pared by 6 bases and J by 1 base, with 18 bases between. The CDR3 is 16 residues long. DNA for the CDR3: TGTGCCAGCAGCGGAAATCCCAGGGAGACGAACACTGAAGCTTTCTTT. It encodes CASSGNPRETNTEAFF.

The CDR3 nucleotides are TGTGCCAGCAGGGGCAGGTCGAGCAATCAGCCCCAGCATTTT. Translated: CASRGRSSNQPQHF. The rearrangement uses TRBV2 and TRBJ1-5; no clear D gene. Germline-derived CDR1 and CDR2 are SNHLY and FYNNEI. The CDR3 spans 14 residues. Trimming took 6 bases from V and 1 from J, leaving 10 bases between them.

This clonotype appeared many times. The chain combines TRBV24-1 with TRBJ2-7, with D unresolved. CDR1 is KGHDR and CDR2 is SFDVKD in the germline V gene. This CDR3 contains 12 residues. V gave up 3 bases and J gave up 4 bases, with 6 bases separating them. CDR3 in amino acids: CATSDAGYEQYF. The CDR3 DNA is TGTGCCACCAGTGATGCCGGGTACGAGCAGTACTTC.

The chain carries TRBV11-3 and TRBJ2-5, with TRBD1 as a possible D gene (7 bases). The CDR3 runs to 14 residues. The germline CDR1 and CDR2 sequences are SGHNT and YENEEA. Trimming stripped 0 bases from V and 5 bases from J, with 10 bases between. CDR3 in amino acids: CASSLDPGGETQYF. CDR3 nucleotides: TGTGCCAGCAGCTTAGATCCAGGGGGGGAGACCCAGTACTTC.

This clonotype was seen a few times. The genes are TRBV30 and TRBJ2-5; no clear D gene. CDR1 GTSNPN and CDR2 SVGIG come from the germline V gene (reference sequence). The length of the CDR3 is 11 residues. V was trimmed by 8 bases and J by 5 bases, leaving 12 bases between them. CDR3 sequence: CALQSAETQYF. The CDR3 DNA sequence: TGTGCCCTACAGTCAGCGGAGACCCAGTACTTC.

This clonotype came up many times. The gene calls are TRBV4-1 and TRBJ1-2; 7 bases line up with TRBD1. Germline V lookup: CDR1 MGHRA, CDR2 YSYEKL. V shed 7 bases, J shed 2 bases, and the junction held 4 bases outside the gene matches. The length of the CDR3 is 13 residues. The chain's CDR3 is CASTRQGNYGYTF. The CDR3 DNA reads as TGCGCCAGCACCCGACAGGGAAACTATGGCTACACCTTC.

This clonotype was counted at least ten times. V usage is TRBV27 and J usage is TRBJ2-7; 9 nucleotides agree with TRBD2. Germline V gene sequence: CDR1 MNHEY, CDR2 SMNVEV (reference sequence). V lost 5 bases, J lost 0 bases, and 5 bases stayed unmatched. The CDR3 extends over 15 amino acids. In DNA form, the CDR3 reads TGTGCCAGCAGTGCTAGCGGGATAAGCTCCTACGAGCAGTACTTC. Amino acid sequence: CASSASGISSYEQYF.